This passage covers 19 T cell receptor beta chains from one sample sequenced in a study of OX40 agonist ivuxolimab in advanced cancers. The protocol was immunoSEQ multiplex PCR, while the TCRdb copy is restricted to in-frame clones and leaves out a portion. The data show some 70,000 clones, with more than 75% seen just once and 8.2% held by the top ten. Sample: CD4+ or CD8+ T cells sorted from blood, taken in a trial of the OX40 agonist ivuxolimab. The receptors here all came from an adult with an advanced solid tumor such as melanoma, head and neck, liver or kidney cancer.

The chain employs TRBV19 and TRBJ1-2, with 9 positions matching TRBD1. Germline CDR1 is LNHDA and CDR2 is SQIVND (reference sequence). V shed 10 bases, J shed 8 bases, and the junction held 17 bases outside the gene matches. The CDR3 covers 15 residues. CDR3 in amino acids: CATGGTGTGWRGYTF. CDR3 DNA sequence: TGTGCCACAGGGGGAACCGGGACAGGGTGGCGCGGCTACACCTTC.

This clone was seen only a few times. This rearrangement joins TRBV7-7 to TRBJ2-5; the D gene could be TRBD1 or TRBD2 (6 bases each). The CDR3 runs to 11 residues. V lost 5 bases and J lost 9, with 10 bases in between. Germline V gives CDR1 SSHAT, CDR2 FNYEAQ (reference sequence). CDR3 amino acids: CASSQGGSQYF. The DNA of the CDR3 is TGTGCCAGCAGCCAAGGGGGGTCCCAGTACTTC. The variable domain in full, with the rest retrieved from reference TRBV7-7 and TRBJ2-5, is GAGVSQSPRYKVTKRGQDVTLRCDPISSHATLYWYQQALGQGPEFLTYFNYEAQPDKSGLPSDRFSAERPEGSISTLTIQRTEQRDSAMYRCASSQGGSQYFGPGTRLLVL.

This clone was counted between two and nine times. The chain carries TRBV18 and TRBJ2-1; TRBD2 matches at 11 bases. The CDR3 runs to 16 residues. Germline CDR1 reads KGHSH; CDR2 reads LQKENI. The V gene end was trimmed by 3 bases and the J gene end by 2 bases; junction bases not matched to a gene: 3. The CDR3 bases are TGTGCCAGCTCACCCTCGGGACTAGCGGCCTACAATGAGCAGTTCTTC. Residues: CASSPSGLAAYNEQFF.

The CDR3 here is CASSSRGYGYTF. The CDR3, as DNA: TGCGCCAGCAGCTCCCGGGGGTATGGCTACACCTTC. The rearrangement uses TRBV5-1 and TRBJ1-2; D may be TRBD1 (5 bases). Looked up from germline, CDR1 is SGHRS and CDR2 is YFSETQ. This CDR3 is 12 amino acids long. V was shortened by 3 bases and J by 5 bases, with 8 bases between the two germline ends.

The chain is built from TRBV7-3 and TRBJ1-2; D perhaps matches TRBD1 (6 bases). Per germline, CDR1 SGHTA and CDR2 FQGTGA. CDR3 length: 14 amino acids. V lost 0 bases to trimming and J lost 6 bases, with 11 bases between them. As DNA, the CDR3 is TGTGCCAGCAGCTTAACGGGAACAGGGAATGGCTACACCTTC. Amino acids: CASSLTGTGNGYTF.

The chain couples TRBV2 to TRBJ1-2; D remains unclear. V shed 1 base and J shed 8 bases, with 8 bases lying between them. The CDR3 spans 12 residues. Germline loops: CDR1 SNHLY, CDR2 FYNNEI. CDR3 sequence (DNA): TGTGCCAGCAGTGAAGGGGCGCGGGGCTACACCTTC. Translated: CASSEGARGYTF.

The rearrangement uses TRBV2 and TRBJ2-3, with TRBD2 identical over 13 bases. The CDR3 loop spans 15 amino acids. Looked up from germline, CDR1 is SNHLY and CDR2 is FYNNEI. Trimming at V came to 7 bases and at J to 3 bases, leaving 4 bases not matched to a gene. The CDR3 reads CASISGLAGTDTQYF. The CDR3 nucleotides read TGTGCCAGCATATCGGGACTAGCGGGGACAGATACGCAGTATTTT.

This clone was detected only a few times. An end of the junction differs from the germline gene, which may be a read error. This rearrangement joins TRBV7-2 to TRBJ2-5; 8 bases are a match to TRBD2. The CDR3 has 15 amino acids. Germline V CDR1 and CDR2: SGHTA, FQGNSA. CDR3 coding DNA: TGTGCCAGTAGCTCTTCCGCGGGAGGCGAAAAGACCCAGTACTTC. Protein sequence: CASSSSAGGEKTQYF.

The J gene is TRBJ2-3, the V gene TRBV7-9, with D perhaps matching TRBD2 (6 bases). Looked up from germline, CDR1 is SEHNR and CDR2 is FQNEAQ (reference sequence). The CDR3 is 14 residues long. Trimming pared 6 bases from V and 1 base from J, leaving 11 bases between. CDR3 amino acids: CASSYGGGTDTQYF. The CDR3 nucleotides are TGTGCCAGCAGTTACGGGGGTGGCACAGATACGCAGTATTTT.

CDR3 in amino acids: CASSLGSEGGYTF. The DNA of the CDR3 is TGCGCCAGCAGCTTGGGTTCGGAGGGGGGCTACACCTTC. V and J are TRBV5-1 and TRBJ1-2; possible D gene TRBD1, 5 bases. The CDR3 is 13 residues long. Deletions cut 0 bases from V and 8 bases from J, with 11 bases between. Germline V gene data show CDR1 as SGHRS and CDR2 as YFSETQ.

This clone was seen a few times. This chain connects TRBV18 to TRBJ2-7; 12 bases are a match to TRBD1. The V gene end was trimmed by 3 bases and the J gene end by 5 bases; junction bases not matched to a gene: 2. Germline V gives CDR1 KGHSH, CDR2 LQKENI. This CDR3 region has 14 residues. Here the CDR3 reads CASSPGQGADEQYF. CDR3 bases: TGTGCCAGCTCACCGGGACAGGGGGCCGACGAGCAGTACTTC.

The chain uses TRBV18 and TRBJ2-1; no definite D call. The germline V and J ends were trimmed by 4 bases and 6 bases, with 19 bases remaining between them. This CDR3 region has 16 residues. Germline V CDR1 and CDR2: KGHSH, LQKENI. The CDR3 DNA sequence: TGTGCCAGCTCACTAGGGCCCTTTTCTACACTCAATGAGCAGTTCTTC. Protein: CASSLGPFSTLNEQFF.

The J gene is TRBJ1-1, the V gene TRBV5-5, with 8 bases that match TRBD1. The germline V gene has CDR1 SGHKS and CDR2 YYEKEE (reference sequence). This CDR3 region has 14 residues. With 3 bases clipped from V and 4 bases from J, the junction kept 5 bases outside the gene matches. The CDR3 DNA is TGTGCCAGCAGCTATGGACAGGGTCCCACTGAAGCTTTCTTT. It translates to CASSYGQGPTEAFF.

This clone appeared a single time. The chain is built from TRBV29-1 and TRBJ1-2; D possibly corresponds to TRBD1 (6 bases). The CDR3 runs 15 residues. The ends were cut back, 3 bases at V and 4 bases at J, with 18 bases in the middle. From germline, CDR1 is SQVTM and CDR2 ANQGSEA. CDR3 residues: CSVDHSLGASYGYTF. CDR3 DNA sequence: TGCAGCGTTGATCACTCGCTGGGGGCTTCCTATGGCTACACCTTC.

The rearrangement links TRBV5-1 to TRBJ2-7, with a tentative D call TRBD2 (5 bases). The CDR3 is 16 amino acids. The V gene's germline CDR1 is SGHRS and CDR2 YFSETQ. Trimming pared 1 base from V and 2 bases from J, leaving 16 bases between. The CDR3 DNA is TGCGCCAGCAGCTTGTTCGCGGGTCTTGGTCCCTACGAGCAGTACTTC. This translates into CASSLFAGLGPYEQYF.

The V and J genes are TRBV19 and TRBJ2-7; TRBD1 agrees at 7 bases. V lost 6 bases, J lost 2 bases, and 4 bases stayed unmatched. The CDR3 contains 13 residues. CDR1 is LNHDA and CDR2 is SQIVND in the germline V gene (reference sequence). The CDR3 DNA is TGTGCCAGTAGCCGGGACAGAGCCTACGAGCAGTACTTC. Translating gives CASSRDRAYEQYF.

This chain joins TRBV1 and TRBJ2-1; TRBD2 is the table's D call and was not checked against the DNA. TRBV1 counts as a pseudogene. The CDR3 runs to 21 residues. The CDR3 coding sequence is TGCACCAGCAGCCAAGATCCCAGGATACCCGCGGGACTAGCGGGAGAGTATGAGCAGTTCTTC. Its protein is CTSSQDPRIPAGLAGEYEQFF.

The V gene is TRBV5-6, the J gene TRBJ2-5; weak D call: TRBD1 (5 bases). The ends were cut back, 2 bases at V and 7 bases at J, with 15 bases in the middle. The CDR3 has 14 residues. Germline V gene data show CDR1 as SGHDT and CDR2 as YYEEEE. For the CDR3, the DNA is TGTGCCAGCAGCTTATTTCAGGGTGGGTGGACCCAGTACTTC. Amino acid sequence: CASSLFQGGWTQYF.

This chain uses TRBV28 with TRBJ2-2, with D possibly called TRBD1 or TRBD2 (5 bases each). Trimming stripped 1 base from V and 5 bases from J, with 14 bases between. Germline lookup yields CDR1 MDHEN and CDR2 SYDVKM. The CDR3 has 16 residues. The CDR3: CASSLLTGLGTGELFF. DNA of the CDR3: TGTGCCAGCAGTTTATTGACGGGGCTCGGTACCGGGGAGCTGTTTTTT.